Below, 8 T cell receptor beta chains from the same sample are listed, as sequenced in a study of T-cell memory formation after mild COVID-19. Using its own MiXCR run on the 5' RACE reads, TCRdb lists one record per CDR3 protein. The sample carries 540,000 or so distinct CDR3 sequences, approximately 20% recorded once. The sample consisted of PBMCs or a T cell subset sorted from them (not recorded which). All receptors derive from an adult woman who had mild COVID-19 (a few samples of this study predate the infection). Cell type and time point are not known.

The V gene is TRBV5-4, the J gene TRBJ1-1; D perhaps matches TRBD1 (6 bases). The germline V gene encodes CDR1 SGHNT and CDR2 YYREEE (reference sequence). The CDR3 length is 14 residues. Trimming left V 0 bases short and J 6 bases short, with 12 bases between. The CDR3 spells CASSLGGSGAEAFF. The DNA of the CDR3 is TGTGCCAGCAGCTTGGGGGGCTCAGGGGCTGAAGCTTTCTTT.

J is TRBJ2-7 and V is TRBV7-9; TRBD2 might be the D (6 bases). Germline CDR1 reads SEHNR; CDR2 reads FQNEAQ (reference sequence). The CDR3 loop spans 16 amino acids. Between the trimmed V and J ends, which lost 4 bases and 6 bases, there was a span of 22 bases. In DNA form, the CDR3 reads TGTGCCAGCAGCTCCCCTACCTGGATAGCGGTTAGCGAGCAGTACTTC. The encoded protein is CASSSPTWIAVSEQYF.

The gene calls are TRBV12-3 or TRBV12-4 and TRBJ1-1; D ambiguous. The CDR3 runs 14 residues. V lost 3 bases and J 8 bases, leaving 16 bases between the germline ends. CDR3 protein: CASSFVGGPAEAFF. DNA for the CDR3: TGTGCCAGCAGTTTCGTTGGAGGCCCCGCCGAAGCTTTCTTT.

Only a few counts were recorded for this clonotype. The chain links TRBV20-1 to TRBJ2-1; D could derive from TRBD1 or TRBD2 (5 bases each). This CDR3 contains 15 residues. Trimming took off 4 bases at V and 4 bases at J, with 17 bases between the two ends. Germline values: CDR1 DFQATT, CDR2 SNEGSKA (reference sequence). The CDR3 DNA reads as TGCAGTGCTACCGGGACCCACCGAACTTACAATGAGCAGTTCTTC. Translated: CSATGTHRTYNEQFF.

In this sample, this clonotype turned up many times. The V call is TRBV7-8, the J call TRBJ2-3; D tentatively fits TRBD1 or TRBD2 (6 bases each). Germline-derived CDR1 and CDR2 are SGHVS and FQNEAQ. CDR3 length equals 16 residues. Trimming took 4 bases from V and 4 from J, leaving 18 bases between them. The CDR3 reads CASSSQLPGAADTQYF. In DNA, the CDR3 is TGTGCCAGCAGCTCCCAGTTACCGGGGGCAGCAGATACGCAGTATTTT.

The rearrangement joins TRBV5-1 to TRBJ2-1; D remains unclear. Germline values: CDR1 SGHRS, CDR2 YFSETQ. The CDR3 extends over 16 amino acids. Trimming cost V 0 bases and J 4 bases, with 14 bases left between them. The CDR3 DNA follows: TGCGCCAGCAGCTTGGCCTTAGGACCAAAATACAATGAGCAGTTCTTC. It is translated as CASSLALGPKYNEQFF.

The chain recombines TRBV9 with TRBJ2-3, with TRBD2 matching 7 bases. The CDR3 spans 17 residues. The V gene end was trimmed by 0 bases and the J gene end by 0 bases; junction bases not matched to a gene: 7. CDR1 and CDR2 (germline): SGDLS, YYNGEE. CDR3 nucleotides: TGTGCCAGCAGCGTAGGAAGGCTAGCGGAGAGCACAGATACGCAGTATTTT. Encoded protein: CASSVGRLAESTDTQYF.

There are a few counts of this clonotype. This chain connects TRBV29-1 to TRBJ2-3; either TRBD1 or TRBD2 may fit D (5 bases each). V was clipped by 0 bases and J by 6 bases, with 10 bases between them. CDR3 length: 13 amino acids. Germline V gene data show CDR1 as SQVTM and CDR2 as ANQGSEA. CDR3 nucleotides: TGCAGCGTTGAAGATCAGGGACGTGATACGCAGTATTTT. Protein: CSVEDQGRDTQYF.